These T cell receptor beta chains were read from a single sample in a study of immune reconstitution after stem cell transplant in scleroderma. TCRdb re-called the RT-PCR reads with MiXCR, one entry per CDR3 protein. The sample includes approximately 640 distinct CDR3 sequences, around 7.6% seen only once; the top ten take approximately 25%. This material was obtained before or after autologous hematopoietic stem cell transplantation (not recorded which). These receptor sequences come from a male donor with systemic sclerosis. Both conserved end residues are part of each CDR3. A D gene is named only where the DNA matches it firmly. The listing skips clone size in some rows; elsewhere it reads once, few, many or a size class.

>TRBD1|TRBJ2-1|NA|TRBV20-1
TGCAGTGCACCAAACAGGGGCAGAGACAATGAGCAGTTCTTC
CSAPNRGRDNEQFF
>TRBD2|TRBJ2-3|few|TRBV19
TGTGCCAGCACCAGCGGGGAAGGCACAGATACGCAGTATTTT
CASTSGEGTDTQYF
>TRBD1|TRBJ1-2|medium-sized|TRBV5-4
TGTGCCGTGACTCCGGGACAGAACTATGGCTACACCTTC
CAVTPGQNYGYTF
>TRBD2|TRBJ2-3|large|TRBV29-1
TGCAGCGTTGAAAGCGGGAGTAGGTTAGATACGCAGTATTTT
CSVESGSRLDTQYF
>NA|TRBJ2-3|medium-sized|TRBV13
TGTGCCAGCAGCCCCCGGACCCGAGGGGCGGGGGCCAAAGTCACAGATACGCAGTATTTT
CASSPRTRGAGAKVTDTQYF
>NA|TRBJ1-1|large|TRBV25-1
TGTGCCAGCAGTGCAGGTCCGAACACTGAAGCTTTCTTT
CASSAGPNTEAFF
>NA|TRBJ1-1|large|TRBV20-1
TGCAGTGCTGAAGACAGGATGAACACTGAAGCTTTCTTT
CSAEDRMNTEAFF
>TRBD2|TRBJ2-5|medium-sized|TRBV28
TGTGCCAGCAGTTTAAGATCTAATGATGGGGCTAGCGGGAAAGAGACCCAGTACTTC
CASSLRSNDGASGKETQYF
>NA|TRBJ2-5|medium-sized|TRBV18
TGTGCCAGCTCACCCGCGATCCAAGAGACCCAGTACTTC
CASSPAIQETQYF
>NA|TRBJ2-3|large|TRBV5-6
TGTGCCAGCAGCTTAGGGTTAATTAGCACAGATACGCAGTATTTT
CASSLGLISTDTQYF
>NA|TRBJ2-7|medium-sized|TRBV28
TGTGCCAGCAGCCTAGTCGAGAGTGCGAAAGGGAAGCAGTACTTC
CASSLVESAKGKQYF
>NA|TRBJ2-7|large|TRBV12-3/TRBV12-4
TGTGCCAGCAGTTTAAGGACGTTCGAGCAGTACTTC
CASSLRTFEQYF
>TRBD1|TRBJ2-2|large|TRBV27
TGTGCCAGCAGTACCTACAGGGGAAACACCGGGGAGCTGTTTTTT
CASSTYRGNTGELFF
>NA|TRBJ2-1|large|TRBV28
TGTGCCAGCAGTTTATCCGGATTGAGGGGGACCTACAATGAGCAGTTCTTC
CASSLSGLRGTYNEQFF
>TRBD2|TRBJ2-1|large|TRBV7-2
TGTGCCAGCAGCTTAGATCCGCGGGAGGCCCGATACAATGAGCAGTTCTTC
CASSLDPREARYNEQFF
>NA|TRBJ2-3|medium-sized|TRBV27
TGTGCCAGCAGTTTGGTATTTTGGGATACGCAGTATTTT
CASSLVFWDTQYF
>NA|TRBJ1-2|large|TRBV7-2
TGTGCCAGCAGCTTAGCGCTTACAGGGAGCTATGGCTACACCTTC
CASSLALTGSYGYTF
>TRBD2|TRBJ2-4|medium-sized|TRBV20-1
TGCAGTGCAGAGGAGCGGGAGGGCCCGGCAAACATTCAGTACTTC
CSAEEREGPANIQYF
>NA|TRBJ2-7|NA|TRBV30
TGTGCATCCGAAACAGCCCACGAGCAGTACTTC
CASETAHEQYF
>NA|TRBJ2-7|medium-sized|TRBV20-1
TGCAGTGCTAGAGACCCATACGAGCAGTACTTC
CSARDPYEQYF
>NA|TRBJ1-6|medium-sized|TRBV27
TGTGCCAGCAGCCGGACAGAGAGCTCCTATAATTCACCCCTCCACTTT
CASSRTESSYNSPLHF
>NA|TRBJ2-1|medium-sized|TRBV19
TGTACCAGTAGTATAGTAGGGGGTATCCCCTACAATGAGCAGTTCTTC
CTSSIVGGIPYNEQFF
>NA|TRBJ1-3|medium-sized|TRBV30
TGTGCCTGGATCAAATCAAACAGGGCTGGAAACACCATATATTTT
CAWIKSNRAGNTIYF
>NA|TRBJ1-6|large|TRBV7-9
TGTGCCAGCAGCTTAAGGTCATTCGGGTCAACCGGGTACTATAATTCACCCCTCCACTTT
CASSLRSFGSTGYYNSPLHF
>TRBD2|TRBJ2-1|few|TRBV30
TGTGCCTGGAGTCACAATAGCGGGGGGGCTGGTGAGCAGTTCTTC
CAWSHNSGGAGEQFF
>NA|TRBJ2-2|medium-sized|TRBV27
TGTGCCAGCAGTCTAGGACAGACGGGCGGGGAGCTGTTTTTT
CASSLGQTGGELFF
>NA|TRBJ1-5|NA|TRBV19
TGTGCCAGTAGTATAGGTAATGGCAGTCCCCGGGGGAGCAATCAGCCCCAGCATTTT
CASSIGNGSPRGSNQPQHF
>NA|TRBJ2-4|medium-sized|TRBV14
TGTGCCAGCAGCCAAGAAGTAGGAGGGGCCAAAAACATTCAGTACTTC
CASSQEVGGAKNIQYF
>NA|TRBJ1-2|large|TRBV5-1
TGCGCCAGCAGAGCAGGGTATGGCTACACCTTC
CASRAGYGYTF
>TRBD1|TRBJ1-1|few|TRBV5-1
TGCGCCAGCAGCTTGGCCGAGGGGGCGATTAACACTGAAGCTTTCTTT
CASSLAEGAINTEAFF
>TRBD1|TRBJ2-7|large|TRBV6-1
TGTGCCAGCAGTCTGGACAGGGGGCCGCCCTACGAGCAGTACTTC
CASSLDRGPPYEQYF
>NA|TRBJ1-5|large|TRBV28
TGTGCCAGCAGTTTAGGCCCGGGGAGGCCCCAGCATTTT
CASSLGPGRPQHF
>NA|TRBJ1-2|large|TRBV19
TGTGCCAGTAGTATTCGGGGGAATGGCTACACCTTC
CASSIRGNGYTF
>TRBD1|TRBJ1-2|medium-sized|TRBV12-3/TRBV12-4
TGTGCCAGCAGTGCAGACAGGGGAAAGAGGGGCTACACCTTC
CASSADRGKRGYTF
>TRBD2|TRBJ2-7|medium-sized|TRBV5-1
TGCGCCAGCAGCCCCGGGACTAGATACGAGCAGTACTTC
CASSPGTRYEQYF
>NA|TRBJ2-5|many|TRBV7-2
TGTGCCAGCAGTTCCGGACCTCGGGGGCCCCAGTACTTC
CASSSGPRGPQYF